This T cell receptor (beta chain) was retrieved from a study of cytomegalovirus exposure and HLA in healthy donors. General observations from the study: Most TCR sequences were seen very rarely across donors, but some public TCRs occurred in many.

Germline CDR1 reads MNHEY; CDR2 reads SVGAGI. V lost 4 bases and J 0 bases, leaving 12 bases between the germline ends. The CDR3 loop spans 15 amino acids. These donors, healthy bone marrow donors, were studied. A multiplex PCR was run with 60 Vbeta primers and 13 Jbeta primers. Some clones are missing from TCRdb's copy, which holds only in-frame ones; the method was immunoSEQ multiplex PCR. The table lists 130,000 to 150,000 clones, around 81% of them singletons. This clone occurred once. Its target is unknown. The clonotype comes from a man aged 40-49 years in good health and CMV-seropositive. The chain couples TRBV6-5 to TRBJ1-1; no definite D call. The specimen sequenced was PBMCs. As DNA, the CDR3 is TGTGCCAGCAGTTTAACCAGAATTATGAACACTGAAGCTTTCTTT. It yields the protein CASSLTRIMNTEAFF.